A single T cell receptor beta chain is shown here with its context. The sample belongs to a study of PD-L1 blockade in urothelial cancer. The data were produced by immunoSEQ multiplex PCR, yet TCRdb's version contains in-frame clones alone and is incomplete. The data show tens of thousands of clones, with roughly nine tenths seen just once and less than 8% held by the top ten. Time point noted: peripheral blood 6 weeks after treatment start. The CDR3 loop spans 13 amino acids. Germline-derived CDR1 and CDR2 are LNHDA and SQIVND (reference sequence). Deletions cut 6 bases from V and 7 bases from J, with 13 bases between.

The clonotype comes from a man aged 70 or older with urothelial cancer. The material sequenced was PBMCs, taken around atezolizumab (anti-PD-L1) treatment. This rearrangement joins TRBV19 to TRBJ2-1; a possible D gene is TRBD1 (6 bases). CDR3 bases: TGTGCCAGTAGCATCAGTAGGGGGAATGAGCAGTTCTTC. Protein sequence: CASSISRGNEQFF.